Following are 23 T cell receptor beta chains from one sample sequenced in a study of blood T cell repertoires in COVID-19. Repertoires were generated with immunoSEQ multiplex PCR, while TCRdb's copy carries only in-frame clones and drops some. Of approximately 72,000 clones in the sample, 85% to 90% were seen once. The specimen sequenced was peripheral blood. The receptors originated from a woman of 80 years or more with active or convalescent COVID-19.

J is TRBJ2-3 and V is TRBV6-1, with TRBD1 identical over 8 bases. Germline trimming cut 4 bases from V and 3 bases from J; bases unmatched to any gene: 9. CDR1 and CDR2 (germline): MNHNS, SASEGT. The CDR3 length is 16 residues. The CDR3 here is CASSGPRQGRTDTQYF. The CDR3 coding sequence is TGTGCCAGCAGTGGACCCCGACAGGGGAGAACAGATACGCAGTATTTT.

The V call is TRBV5-4, the J call TRBJ1-2; 7 bases are a match to TRBD1. CDR1 and CDR2 from the germline V gene are SGHNT and YYREEE (reference sequence). J was trimmed by 7 bases and V by 4 bases; bases with no gene match: 13. The CDR3 consists of 15 residues. The CDR3 DNA reads as TGTGCCAGCAGCCCCGAATATTCAGGGGGTCCTGGCTACACCTTC. Translated: CASSPEYSGGPGYTF. The complete variable domain, with remaining parts taken from reference TRBV5-4 and TRBJ1-2, reads ETGVTQSPTHLIKTRGQQVTLRCSSQSGHNTVSWYQQALGQGPQFIFQYYREEENGRGNFPPRFSGLQFPNYSSELNVNALELDDSALYLCASSPEYSGGPGYTFGSGTRLTVV.

This chain uses TRBV6-2 or TRBV6-3 with TRBJ2-5, with 7 nucleotides matching TRBD1. There are 12 residues in the CDR3. The germline V gene has CDR1 MNHEY and CDR2 SVGEGT. Germline trimming cut 6 bases from V and 9 bases from J; bases unmatched to any gene: 7. DNA of the CDR3: TGTGCCAGCAGCCACCGACAGGGTCCCCAGTACTTC. Translated, it gives CASSHRQGPQYF.

This chain connects TRBV4-3 to TRBJ2-3, with 8 positions matching TRBD2. V shed 5 bases, J shed 6 bases, and the junction held 10 bases outside the gene matches. The V gene's germline CDR1 is LGHNA and CDR2 YSLEER. The length of the CDR3 is 15 residues. The CDR3 sequence: CASSSDGGAGDTQYF. CDR3 coding DNA: TGCGCCAGCAGCAGCGACGGGGGGGCGGGTGATACGCAGTATTTT.

This chain connects TRBV9 to TRBJ1-2; maybe TRBD1 (5 bases). CDR1 SGDLS and CDR2 YYNGEE come from the germline V gene. This CDR3 has 14 residues. Trimming took off 0 bases at V and 8 bases at J, with 14 bases between the two ends. The CDR3 loop is CASSVVGRGGGYTF. The CDR3 DNA reads TGTGCCAGCAGCGTAGTTGGGAGGGGTGGCGGCTACACCTTC. Supplemented by reference TRBV9 and TRBJ1-2, the full variable domain reads DSGVTQTPKHLITATGQRVTLRCSPRSGDLSVYWYQQSLDQGLQFLIQYYNGEERAKGNILERFSAQQFPDLHSELNLSSLELGDSALYFCASSVVGRGGGYTFGSGTRLTVV.

The chain couples TRBV4-1 to TRBJ2-2; 10 positions agree with TRBD2. From germline, CDR1 is MGHRA and CDR2 YSYEKL. The CDR3 totals 16 residues. Germline trimming cut 1 base from V and 7 bases from J; bases unmatched to any gene: 6. The CDR3 is CASSQGSGGAGGELFF. CDR3 nucleotides: TGCGCCAGCAGCCAAGGAAGCGGGGGGGCTGGCGGGGAGCTGTTTTTT.

V and J are TRBV2 and TRBJ1-2; D is perhaps TRBD1 (5 bases). Trimming removed 0 bases from V and 4 bases from J, with 15 bases in between. The germline V gene encodes CDR1 SNHLY and CDR2 FYNNEI. The CDR3 contains 16 residues. The CDR3 spells CASSEAGGRGPYGYTF. The CDR3 DNA is TGTGCCAGCAGTGAAGCTGGAGGGAGGGGACCCTATGGCTACACCTTC.

V and J are TRBV7-8 and TRBJ1-5, with no clear D. There are 16 residues in the CDR3. The ends were cut back, 2 bases at V and 2 bases at J, with 13 bases in the middle. CDR1 and CDR2 (germline): SGHVS, FQNEAQ. The CDR3 is CASSLLVNYGNQPQHF. CDR3 DNA sequence: TGTGCCAGCAGCTTATTAGTCAACTATGGCAATCAGCCCCAGCATTTT.

V is TRBV15 and J is TRBJ2-2, with D possibly being TRBD2 (6 bases). Trimming stripped 1 base from V and 5 bases from J, with 14 bases between. The germline V gene encodes CDR1 LNHNV and CDR2 YYDKDF (reference sequence). The CDR3 contains 16 residues. The CDR3 spells CATSRVLPRGTGELFF. The CDR3 DNA reads as TGTGCCACCAGCAGAGTTTTGCCCCGGGGGACCGGGGAGCTGTTTTTT.

This clone has a single count. The V call is TRBV11-2, the J call TRBJ1-2; D not certain. Between the trimmed V and J ends, which lost 4 bases and 2 bases, there was a span of 23 bases. The germline V gene encodes CDR1 SGHAT and CDR2 FQNNGV. The CDR3 runs to 18 residues. The CDR3 sequence: CASSSARSGRRVNYGYTF. For the CDR3, the DNA is TGTGCCAGCAGCTCGGCCCGATCGGGGAGGCGCGTGAACTATGGCTACACCTTC.

A single count supports this clone. The chain carries TRBV7-2 and TRBJ2-5; 8 bases line up with TRBD1. The CDR3 extends over 18 amino acids. CDR1 SGHTA and CDR2 FQGNSA come from the germline V gene. J gave up 5 bases and V 1 base, and 15 bases lay outside the gene matches. The CDR3 here is CASSLVGQGAYFGETQYF. The CDR3 nucleotides are TGTGCCAGCAGCTTAGTGGGCCAGGGGGCTTATTTCGGGGAGACCCAGTACTTC.

J is TRBJ2-7 and V is TRBV7-2; 8 bases agree with TRBD1. The germline CDR1 and CDR2 sequences are SGHTA and FQGNSA. J was trimmed by 5 bases and V by 5 bases; bases with no gene match: 8. The CDR3 covers 14 residues. CDR3 protein: CASSARGTGHEQYF. In DNA, the CDR3 is TGTGCCAGCAGCGCTAGAGGGACAGGCCACGAGCAGTACTTC.

This chain connects TRBV7-2 to TRBJ2-1; 8 nucleotides match TRBD2. The CDR3 has 16 residues. The V gene's germline CDR1 is SGHTA and CDR2 FQGNSA. J lost 4 bases, V lost 5 bases, and 10 bases had no gene match. The CDR3 sequence is CASSPLIPGGYNEQFF. CDR3 nucleotides: TGTGCCAGCAGCCCCCTAATCCCGGGAGGGTACAATGAGCAGTTCTTC.

The J gene is TRBJ1-5, the V gene TRBV30, with D perhaps matching TRBD1 (6 bases). Trimming left V 8 bases short and J 2 bases short, with 16 bases between. This CDR3 comprises 14 residues. Germline V gene sequence: CDR1 GTSNPN, CDR2 SVGIG (reference sequence). The CDR3 DNA is TGTGCCACAAGTTGGGGGCAGGGCAATCAGCCCCAGCATTTT. It codes for CATSWGQGNQPQHF.

This chain joins TRBV28 and TRBJ1-4; D is possibly TRBD1 (6 bases). The CDR3 is 15 amino acids. Germline loops: CDR1 MDHEN, CDR2 SYDVKM. Trimming shortened V by 6 bases and J by 7 bases, and 18 bases separated the two germline ends. CDR3 DNA sequence: TGTGCCAGCAGGATCCCACAGGGAGGGAGTGAAAAACTGTTTTTT. It is translated as CASRIPQGGSEKLFF.

V and J are TRBV5-1 and TRBJ2-7, with 11 bases lining up with TRBD1. J lost 5 bases, V lost 4 bases, and 8 bases had no gene match. This CDR3 contains 15 residues. Germline V gene lookup returns CDR1 SGHRS and CDR2 YFSETQ. As DNA, the CDR3 is TGCGCCAGCAGCCCTCAAGGACAGGGGGCGAACGAGCAGTACTTC. This translates into CASSPQGQGANEQYF.

This chain uses TRBV6-5 with TRBJ2-5; D is unclear. The CDR3 loop spans 13 amino acids. The ends were cut back, 2 bases at V and 1 base at J, with 5 bases in the middle. Germline V gives CDR1 MNHEY, CDR2 SVGAGI. DNA of the CDR3: TGTGCCAGCAGTTACGGGCCCCAAGAGACCCAGTACTTC. It specifies CASSYGPQETQYF.

This chain connects TRBV5-3 to TRBJ2-3; 11 bases are a match to TRBD2. TRBV5-3 belongs to the ORF category, with a function that is uncertain. J lost 6 bases, V lost 4 bases, and 10 bases had no gene match. This CDR3 comprises 16 residues. The CDR3 DNA reads TGTGCCAGAAGCGAGACTAGCGGGGTGTTGTGGGATACGCAGTATTTT. This encodes CARSETSGVLWDTQYF.

The rearrangement joins TRBV3-1 (or the pseudogene TRBV3-2) to TRBJ1-5; D is unresolved. The CDR3 sequence is 16 residues long. The ends were cut back, 1 base at V and 1 base at J, with 11 bases in the middle. From germline, CDR1 is LGHDT and CDR2 YNNKEL (reference sequence). DNA of the CDR3: TGTGCCAGCAGCCAAGGGTCAGGTCCGAGCAATCAGCCCCAGCATTTT. It translates to CASSQGSGPSNQPQHF.

The chain employs TRBV30 and TRBJ1-1; 8 nucleotides match TRBD1. The V gene's germline CDR1 is GTSNPN and CDR2 SVGIG (reference sequence). This CDR3 contains 12 residues. V lost 0 bases, J lost 13 bases, and 7 bases stayed unmatched. The CDR3, as DNA: TGTGCCTGGAGTGTACAGGGGGGGGTGGGTTTCTTT. Translating it yields CAWSVQGGVGFF.

The chain combines TRBV7-2 with TRBJ2-5; tentatively, D is TRBD2 (7 bases). V lost 3 bases and J lost 5, with 13 bases in between. From germline, CDR1 is SGHTA and CDR2 FQGNSA. The CDR3 extends over 14 amino acids. The CDR3 region is CASSFGGAGETQYF. The CDR3 DNA is TGTGCCAGCAGCTTTGGGGGGGCCGGGGAGACCCAGTACTTC.

The chain joins TRBV4-3 to TRBJ2-1; D is undetermined. This CDR3 spans 13 amino acids. V was pared by 0 bases and J by 5 bases, with 5 bases between. In germline, CDR1 is LGHNA, CDR2 YSLEER. CDR3 DNA: TGCGCCAGCAGCCAAGATTATAACAATGAGCAGTTCTTC. Its protein is CASSQDYNNEQFF.

J is TRBJ2-1 and V is TRBV7-6, with a weak D call TRBD1 (6 bases). V was clipped by 9 bases and J by 5 bases, with 20 bases between them. The CDR3 loop spans 15 amino acids. Per the germline V gene, CDR1 is SGHVS and CDR2 is FNYEAQ. The CDR3 sequence is CASNARLGADNEQFF. CDR3 nucleotides: TGTGCCAGTAATGCCCGACTGGGGGCGGACAATGAGCAGTTCTTC.